This T cell receptor (beta chain) was sequenced in a study of Tregs in tolerant kidney transplant recipients (dated by TCRdb to between 2018 and 2021). About the study as a whole: The transplants used related donors with nonmyeloablative bone marrow transplantation, and mixed chimerism in the human trials was transient. The study applied TCRbeta sequencing to find donor-specific regulatory T cells before combined kidney and bone marrow transplantation and then followed those same cells after transplant.

Concerning this clone: Its antigen has not been determined. Base qualities are not at hand, and no much larger clone is one base apart.

CDR1 KGHSH and CDR2 LQKENI were looked up in the germline V gene. V is pared back by 1 base and J by 4 bases, with 20 bases lying between the germline termini. The CDR3 runs 18 amino acids, cysteine and phenylalanine included. Only CDR3 DNA remains: 54 bases, in frame from the first base. Summary of the overall study and its limitations: The most biologically relevant and donor-specific TCRbeta repertoire appeared to be identified by expanding Tregs with activated donor B cells. In tolerant patients, the expansion of donor-specific Tregs was greater than global Treg expansion, suggesting that the expansion was antigen-driven rather than nonspecific. For some patients the PCR primers changed over time, which made it impossible to compare the samples from those patients at the nucleotide level. Because only a small number of patients were included, the study had limitations, and the results will need to be validated in larger populations as well as under other immunosuppression protocols. Although technical replication error seemed to be minimal, the question of biological reproducibility was not addressed directly.

In light of the paper, this sample's time point label describes: blood sample drawn before combined kidney and bone marrow transplant. Thawed PBMCs were FACS-sorted into unstimulated Tregs (CD4+CD25+CD127-), CD4+ non-Tregs (CD4+CD25-), CD4 cells and CD8 cells. 4 combined kidney and bone marrow transplant recipients from the ITN036ST trial were included as patients, and samples were available only from these trial subjects. Healthy control blood was processed to PBMCs by Ficoll density gradient and cryopreserved, and patient PBMCs were collected before and after transplant. For TCRbeta CDR3 sequencing, genomic DNA from the sorted cells was extracted using the QIAGEN DNeasy Blood and Tissue Kit. High-throughput TCRbeta CDR3 sequencing, including PCR amplification with bias correction and internal controls, was performed commercially through immunoSEQ. On the authors' methods: Unique productive TCRbeta sequences were defined by CDR3 nucleotide sequence where primers matched, and otherwise by CDR3 amino acid sequence together with Vbeta and Jbeta genes. To correct sorting error, sequences shared between sorted populations at a frequency ratio of 2:1 or less were removed; the rest were assigned to the higher population. Sequences were defined as donor-reactive when expanded at least 5-fold in CFSE-low cells versus unstimulated cells and present at a frequency of at least 0.01% in CFSE-low cells. Repertoire divergence was quantified by Jensen-Shannon divergence calculated from the top 100 TCRbeta sequences ranked by frequency. For samples with multiple sequencing runs, sorting error was corrected separately for each run before the runs were pooled. In its TCRdb copy, this immuneACCESS table keeps in-frame sequences only and misses some clones. Where compared with another copy, unresolved V genes explain less than half of these, and the others have no known cause. The DNA was the basis for D and trimming; V, J and clone size are from that table. The sample table contains about 69,000 clones; only one count was recorded for roughly nine tenths of them. The top ten hold approximately 0.39% of the sample.

The V and J genes are TRBV18 and TRBJ1-3; the D gene cannot be named for sure. The material sequenced was CD4+ T cells from blood, taken before the transplant. The sequence was obtained from a human donor who received a combined kidney and bone marrow transplant. The DNA sequence reads TGTGCCAGCTCACCACGCCTATTAACCGCGCCGGAGGGAAACACCATATATTTT. This gives the protein CASSPRLLTAPEGNTIYF.